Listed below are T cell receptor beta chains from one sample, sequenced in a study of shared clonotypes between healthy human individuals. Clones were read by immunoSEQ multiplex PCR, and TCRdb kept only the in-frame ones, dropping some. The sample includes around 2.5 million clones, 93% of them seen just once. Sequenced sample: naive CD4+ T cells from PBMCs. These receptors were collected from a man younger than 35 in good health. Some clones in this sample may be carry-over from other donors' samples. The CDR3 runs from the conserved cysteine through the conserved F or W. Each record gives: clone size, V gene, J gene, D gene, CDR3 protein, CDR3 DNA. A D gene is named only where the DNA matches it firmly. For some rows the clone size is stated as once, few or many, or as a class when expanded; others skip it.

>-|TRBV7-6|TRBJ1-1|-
CASSLRQDTEAFF
TGTGCCAGCAGCTTACGCCAGGACACTGAAGCTTTCTTT
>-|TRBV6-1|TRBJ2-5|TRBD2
CASSEGLARETQYF
TGTGCCAGCAGTGAAGGACTAGCAAGGGAGACCCAGTACTTC
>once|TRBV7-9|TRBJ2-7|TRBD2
CASSKSRARGEGEQYF
TGTGCCAGCAGCAAGAGTCGGGCCCGGGGGGAGGGCGAGCAGTACTTC
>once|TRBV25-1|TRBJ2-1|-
CASSLRYPSYNEQFF
TGTGCCAGCAGCTTACGTTACCCCTCCTACAATGAGCAGTTCTTC
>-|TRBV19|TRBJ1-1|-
CASSSLGAEAFF
TGTGCCAGTAGTTCCCTGGGGGCTGAAGCTTTCTTT
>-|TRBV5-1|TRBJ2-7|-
CASSGVGGTYEQYF
TGCGCCAGCAGCGGTGTCGGGGGAACCTACGAGCAGTACTTC
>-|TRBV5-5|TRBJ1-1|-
CASSLFEGTEAFF
TGTGCCAGCAGCTTGTTTGAGGGCACTGAAGCTTTCTTT
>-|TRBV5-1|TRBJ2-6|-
CASSFPPSGANVLTF
TGCGCCAGCAGCTTCCCCCCTTCTGGGGCCAACGTCCTGACTTTC
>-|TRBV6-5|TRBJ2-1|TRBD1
CASSYDWTGLYNEQFF
TGTGCCAGCAGTTACGATTGGACAGGGCTCTACAATGAGCAGTTCTTC
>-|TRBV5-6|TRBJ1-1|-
CASSRISGAEAFF
TGTGCCAGCAGCCGAATCTCGGGTGCTGAAGCTTTCTTT
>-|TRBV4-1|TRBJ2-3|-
CASSQAQADTQYF
TGCGCCAGCAGCCAAGCTCAAGCAGATACGCAGTATTTT
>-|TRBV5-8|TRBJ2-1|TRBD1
CASRKDRGTYNEQFF
TGTGCCAGCAGAAAGGACAGGGGGACCTACAATGAGCAGTTCTTC
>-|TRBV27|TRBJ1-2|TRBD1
CASSSRLRDSHGYTF
TGTGCCAGCAGTTCGCGCCTCCGGGACAGCCATGGCTACACCTTC
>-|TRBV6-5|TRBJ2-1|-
CASTSSGEGAHEQFF
TGTGCCAGCACATCAAGCGGGGAGGGGGCCCATGAGCAGTTCTTC
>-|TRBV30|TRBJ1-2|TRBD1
CAWSSNRGLANYGYTF
TGTGCCTGGAGTTCGAACAGGGGGCTAGCTAACTATGGCTACACCTTC
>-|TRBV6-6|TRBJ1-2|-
CASSSPVPPGYTF
TGTGCCAGCAGTTCACCGGTGCCACCAGGCTACACCTTC
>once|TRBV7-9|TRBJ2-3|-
CASSPRTASLGTDTQYF
TGTGCCAGCAGCCCCAGGACAGCCTCCCTGGGCACAGATACGCAGTATTTT
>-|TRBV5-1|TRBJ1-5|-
CASREGVGDQPQHF
TGCGCCAGCAGGGAGGGGGTCGGGGATCAGCCCCAGCATTTT
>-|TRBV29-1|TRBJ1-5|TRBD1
CSAGGTGYNQPQHF
TGCAGCGCTGGGGGGACAGGCTACAATCAGCCCCAGCATTTT
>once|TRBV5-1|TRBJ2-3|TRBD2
CASSLGGLAGGSADTQYF
TGCGCCAGCAGCTTGGGGGGACTAGCAGGCGGAAGCGCAGATACGCAGTATTTT
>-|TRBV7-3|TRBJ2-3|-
CASSFTGRTDTQYF
TGTGCCAGCAGCTTTACAGGCCGCACAGATACGCAGTATTTT
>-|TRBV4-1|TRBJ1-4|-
CASSPKEQGLWGEKLFF
TGCGCCAGCAGCCCGAAGGAGCAGGGCTTGTGGGGAGAAAAACTGTTTTTT
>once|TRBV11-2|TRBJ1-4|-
CASSLGGGNEKLFF
TGTGCCAGCAGCTTGGGGGGAGGGAATGAAAAACTGTTTTTT
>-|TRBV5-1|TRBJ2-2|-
CASSLDGPVGELFF
TGCGCCAGCAGCTTGGATGGGCCCGTGGGGGAGCTGTTTTTT
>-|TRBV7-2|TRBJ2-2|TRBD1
CASSLTVTGAGTGELFF
TGTGCCAGCAGCCTTACGGTGACAGGGGCCGGGACCGGGGAGCTGTTTTTT
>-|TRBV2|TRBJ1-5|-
CASCCHGMDNQPQHF
TGTGCCAGCTGCTGTCACGGAATGGACAATCAGCCCCAGCATTTT
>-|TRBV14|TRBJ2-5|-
CASSWKKGGETQYF
TGTGCCAGCAGCTGGAAAAAAGGGGGAGAGACCCAGTACTTC
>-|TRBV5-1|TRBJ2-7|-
CASSLSGAGEQYF
TGCGCCAGCAGCTTGTCGGGGGCAGGGGAGCAGTACTTC
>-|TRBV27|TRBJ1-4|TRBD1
CASSATGGVPEKLFF
TGTGCCAGCTCTGCGACAGGGGGCGTTCCGGAAAAACTGTTTTTT
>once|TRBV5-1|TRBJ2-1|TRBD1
CASSSGQGTEQFF
TGCGCCAGCAGCTCGGGACAGGGGACTGAGCAGTTCTTC
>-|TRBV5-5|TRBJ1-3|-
CASNKVDGNTIYF
TGTGCCAGCAACAAGGTAGATGGAAACACCATATATTTT
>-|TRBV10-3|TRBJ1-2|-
CATKVAGNLANYGYTF
TGTGCCACCAAAGTCGCAGGGAACCTTGCTAACTATGGCTACACCTTC
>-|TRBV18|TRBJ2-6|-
CASSPRYDSGANVLTF
TGTGCCAGCTCACCCCGGTACGACTCTGGGGCCAACGTCCTGACTTTC
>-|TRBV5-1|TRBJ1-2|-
CASSRLQGAYGYTF
TGCGCCAGCAGCCGGCTACAGGGAGCCTATGGCTACACCTTC
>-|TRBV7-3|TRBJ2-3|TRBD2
CASSEGASGSFSDTQYF
TGTGCCAGCAGTGAAGGGGCTAGCGGGAGTTTTTCAGATACGCAGTATTTT
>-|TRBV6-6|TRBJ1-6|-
CASSYFYNSPLHF
TGTGCCAGCAGTTACTTCTATAATTCACCCCTCCACTTT
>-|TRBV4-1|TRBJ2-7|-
CASSANAAYEQYF
TGCGCCAGCAGCGCAAACGCAGCCTACGAGCAGTACTTC
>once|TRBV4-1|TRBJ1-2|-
CASSPAGRFDGYTF
TGCGCCAGCAGCCCCGCGGGGCGCTTCGACGGCTACACCTTC
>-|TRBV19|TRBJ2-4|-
CASSIPPGRDSKNIQYF
TGTGCCAGTAGTATTCCCCCAGGGCGTGATTCCAAAAACATTCAGTACTTC
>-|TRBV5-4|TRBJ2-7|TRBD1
CASSLGGQGAYEQYF
TGTGCCAGCAGCTTGGGAGGACAGGGGGCCTACGAGCAGTACTTC
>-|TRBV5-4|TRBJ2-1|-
CASSLGSQSSYNEQFF
TGTGCCAGCAGCTTGGGCAGTCAAAGCTCCTACAATGAGCAGTTCTTC
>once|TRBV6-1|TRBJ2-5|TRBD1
CASIYTGGPETQYF
TGTGCCAGCATTTATACAGGGGGCCCAGAGACCCAGTACTTC
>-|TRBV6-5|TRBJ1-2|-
CASSNPRGYGYTF
TGTGCCAGCAGTAACCCCAGGGGCTATGGCTACACCTTC
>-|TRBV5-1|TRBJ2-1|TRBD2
CASSYHGTSGYNEQFF
TGCGCCAGCAGCTACCACGGGACTAGCGGGTACAATGAGCAGTTCTTC
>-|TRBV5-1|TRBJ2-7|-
CASSWGLAEDLYEQYF
TGCGCCAGCAGCTGGGGGTTAGCGGAAGATCTCTACGAGCAGTACTTC
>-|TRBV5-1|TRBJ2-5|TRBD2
CASTKLAGGQETQYF
TGCGCCAGCACCAAACTAGCGGGAGGCCAAGAGACCCAGTACTTC
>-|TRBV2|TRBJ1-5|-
CASSDVGTYQPQHF
TGTGCCAGCAGCGACGTTGGGACCTATCAGCCCCAGCATTTT
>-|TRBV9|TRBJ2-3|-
CASGSAGQEDTQYF
TGTGCCAGCGGGTCGGCAGGGCAAGAAGATACGCAGTATTTT
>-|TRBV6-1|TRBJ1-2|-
CASSTYGYTF
TGTGCCAGCAGCACCTATGGCTACACCTTC
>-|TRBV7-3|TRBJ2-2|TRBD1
CASSRQGGTGELFF
TGTGCCAGCAGCAGACAGGGGGGCACCGGGGAGCTGTTTTTT
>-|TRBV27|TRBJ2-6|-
CASSLRGGANVLTF
TGTGCCAGCAGTCTGAGGGGGGGGGCCAACGTCCTGACTTTC
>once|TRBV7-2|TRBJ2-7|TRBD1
CASSTRTGYEQYF
TGTGCCAGCAGCACCAGGACAGGCTACGAGCAGTACTTC
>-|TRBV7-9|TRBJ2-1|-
CASSLPTALNEQFF
TGTGCCAGCAGCTTACCTACGGCCTTAAATGAGCAGTTCTTC
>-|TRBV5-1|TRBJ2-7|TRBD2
CASSSQPGLAGGEQYF
TGCGCCAGCAGCTCACAGCCGGGACTAGCGGGAGGCGAGCAGTACTTC